This paragraph reports one T cell receptor (beta chain). The antigen is unknown. The data originate from a study of T cells in localized non-small cell lung cancer. Broader study findings: Across samples, adjacent lung featured a median around 60 of the top 100 tumor clones. Sequencing involved a lone tumor region, leaving heterogeneity possible. Longer overall survival was linked to higher blood T cell density. Peak T cell clonality was found in uninvolved adjacent lung, exceeding tumor.

This table comes from immunoSEQ multiplex PCR, and its TCRdb copy is limited to in-frame clones, with some not included. The sample has some 54,000 clones; over 60% are singletons. CDR1 is MNHEY and CDR2 is SVGAGI in the germline V gene. Trimming took 6 bases from V and 5 from J, leaving 14 bases between them. The CDR3 spans 13 residues. This sequence joins TRBV6-5 and TRBJ2-7; D perhaps matches TRBD1 (6 bases). Specimen: PBMCs, collected before any cancer treatment. The receptor's source is a woman aged 40-69 years with stage II lung adenocarcinoma. The CDR3 sequence: CASSRINRDEQYF. The CDR3, as DNA: TGTGCCAGCAGCCGTATCAACAGGGACGAGCAGTACTTC.